The 21 T cell receptor beta chains below all came from one sample that was sequenced in a study of technical replicates of blood from several donors. Libraries were prepared by immunoSEQ multiplex PCR; TCRdb keeps only in-frame clonotypes and omits some of them. The data hold fewer than 75,000 clones, with 93% observed a single time. Specimen: T cells isolated from PBMCs. The source is a human donor in good health.

The rearrangement uses TRBV4-1 and TRBJ1-3, with D uncertain. Germline CDR1 reads MGHRA; CDR2 reads YSYEKL. The CDR3 has 14 amino acids. Trimming removed 4 bases from V and 0 bases from J, with 7 bases in between. The CDR3 sequence is CASSRESSGNTIYF. CDR3 coding DNA: TGCGCCAGCAGCCGGGAGAGCTCTGGAAACACCATATATTTT.

This clone came up once. The chain joins TRBV7-9 to TRBJ1-1; D might be TRBD1 (5 bases). CDR3 length: 15 amino acids. The V end lost 5 bases, the J end lost 2 bases, and 15 bases lay between the germline ends. Germline assignment: CDR1 SEHNR and CDR2 FQNEAQ (reference sequence). The CDR3, as DNA: TGTGCCAGCAGCGCGCGGGGGGTAGGCAACACTGAAGCTTTCTTT. As protein: CASSARGVGNTEAFF.

The V and J genes are TRBV9 and TRBJ1-2; D call uncertain. Between the trimmed V and J ends, which lost 4 bases and 4 bases, there was a span of 11 bases. The length of the CDR3 is 13 residues. The germline V gene encodes CDR1 SGDLS and CDR2 YYNGEE. CDR3 nucleotide sequence: TGTGCCAGCAGCCCTGGGAGCGGCTATGGCTACACCTTC. It specifies CASSPGSGYGYTF.

The chain couples TRBV5-1 to TRBJ2-7; TRBD2 aligns across 14 bases. Germline V CDR1 and CDR2: SGHRS, YFSETQ. With 4 bases clipped from V and 3 bases from J, the junction kept 6 bases outside the gene matches. The CDR3 length is 16 residues. CDR3 amino acids: CASSGRTSGGLYEQYF. Here the CDR3 DNA reads TGCGCCAGCAGCGGGAGGACTAGCGGGGGGCTCTACGAGCAGTACTTC. The full variable domain, with the rest looked up from reference TRBV5-1 and TRBJ2-7, is KAGVTQTPRYLIKTRGQQVTLSCSPISGHRSVSWYQQTPGQGLQFLFEYFSETQRNKGNFPGRFSGRQFSNSRSEMNVSTLELGDSALYLCASSGRTSGGLYEQYFGPGTRLTVT.

The chain employs TRBV9 and TRBJ1-2; the D gene is possibly TRBD1 (5 bases). The CDR3 covers 12 residues. V gave up 0 bases and J gave up 10 bases, with 10 bases separating them. Germline V CDR1 and CDR2: SGDLS, YYNGEE. For the CDR3, the DNA is TGTGCCAGCAGCGTAGTCGGGGGAGCCTACACCTTC. Its translation is CASSVVGGAYTF.

The rearrangement joins TRBV27 to TRBJ2-7, with TRBD2 identical over 11 bases. From germline, CDR1 is MNHEY and CDR2 SMNVEV (reference sequence). After removal of 5 bases from V and 6 bases from J, the junction contained 6 bases not matched to a gene. This CDR3 comprises 14 residues. The CDR3 sequence is CASSPLSGRGEQYF. CDR3 coding DNA: TGTGCCAGCAGTCCACTTAGCGGGAGGGGCGAGCAGTACTTC.

The chain recombines TRBV25-1 with TRBJ2-2; 9 nucleotides line up with TRBD1. The CDR3 contains 15 residues. The germline CDR1 and CDR2 sequences are MGHDK and SYGVNS. V gave up 8 bases and J gave up 7 bases; unmatched junction bases: 11. The CDR3 nucleotides are TGTGCCAGCTCAGCCGGGACAGGGAGGGGCGGGGAGCTGTTTTTT. Protein: CASSAGTGRGGELFF.

The V call is TRBV27, the J call TRBJ2-7; 8 bases match TRBD2. Germline V gives CDR1 MNHEY, CDR2 SMNVEV (reference sequence). The CDR3 consists of 15 residues. V lost 3 bases to trimming and J lost 4 bases; unmatched junction nucleotides: 8. The CDR3 region has the DNA TGTGCCAGCAGTTTCCGCGGGGGGCACCCTTACGAGCAGTACTTC. Translated: CASSFRGGHPYEQYF.

V gene TRBV5-4 combines with J gene TRBJ2-1; possibly TRBD1 for D (6 bases). The V and J ends lost 0 bases and 7 bases respectively, with 11 bases between them. The CDR3 is 14 amino acids. In germline, CDR1 is SGHNT, CDR2 YYREEE (reference sequence). As DNA, the CDR3 is TGTGCCAGCAGCTTGGGACAGGTAGAGAATGAGCAGTTCTTC. Amino acids: CASSLGQVENEQFF.

CDR3 region: CASHPPDRGIETQYF. The DNA for the CDR3 is TGTGCCAGTCATCCCCCGGACAGGGGAATAGAGACCCAGTACTTC. The chain employs TRBV18 and TRBJ2-5, with 9 bases that match TRBD1. Losses at the gene ends were 9 bases for V and 4 bases for J; bases not matched to a gene: 12. The germline V gene encodes CDR1 KGHSH and CDR2 LQKENI. There are 15 residues in the CDR3.

The rearrangement joins TRBV10-3 to TRBJ2-3, with TRBD1 as a possible D gene (6 bases). CDR3 length: 15 residues. The V and J ends lost 5 bases and 2 bases respectively, with 14 bases between them. The germline V gene encodes CDR1 ENHRY and CDR2 SYGVKD. CDR3 DNA: TGTGCCATCAGTAAACAGGGATTTGACACAGATACGCAGTATTTT. Translating gives CAISKQGFDTDTQYF.

The chain combines TRBV2 with TRBJ1-5, with D unclear. CDR1 and CDR2 (germline): SNHLY, FYNNEI. This CDR3 has 13 amino acids. Deletions cut 4 bases from V and 4 bases from J, with 8 bases between. The CDR3 is CASSGERNQPQHF. DNA for the CDR3: TGTGCCAGCAGTGGGGAGCGTAATCAGCCCCAGCATTTT.

The chain combines TRBV4-2 with TRBJ1-2; the D gene is possibly TRBD1 (6 bases). Germline lookup yields CDR1 LGHNA and CDR2 YNFKEQ. With 3 bases removed from V and 0 bases from J, the gap between germline ends came to 14 bases. The CDR3 is 16 residues long. This CDR3 is CASSHPPRTANYGYTF. The CDR3 nucleotides are TGTGCCAGCAGCCACCCTCCGCGGACAGCTAACTATGGCTACACCTTC.

The rearrangement uses TRBV7-3 and TRBJ2-7; no firm D call. The CDR3 extends over 13 amino acids. Germline V CDR1 and CDR2: SGHTA, FQGTGA. Trimming removed 2 bases from V and 4 bases from J, with 9 bases in between. The CDR3 DNA reads TGTGCCAGCAGCTTAGCTACAGAGTACGAGCAGTACTTC. Translation: CASSLATEYEQYF.

This rearrangement joins TRBV19 to TRBJ2-7; TRBD2 matches at 10 bases. From germline, CDR1 is LNHDA and CDR2 SQIVND (reference sequence). This CDR3 has 19 residues. Germline trimming cut 3 bases from V and 3 bases from J; bases unmatched to any gene: 17. CDR3 sequence: CASSIEGGPSGRISYEQYF. The CDR3 DNA reads as TGTGCCAGTAGTATCGAGGGGGGGCCTAGCGGGAGAATTAGCTACGAGCAGTACTTC.

The chain joins TRBV19 to TRBJ2-7; TRBD2 matches at 13 bases. Looked up from germline, CDR1 is LNHDA and CDR2 is SQIVND (reference sequence). Trimming removed 5 bases from V and 0 bases from J; junction bases left unmatched: 7. CDR3 length: 17 residues. CDR3 protein: CASSPRLAGGHSYEQYF. The CDR3, as DNA: TGTGCCAGTAGTCCCCGACTAGCGGGAGGCCACTCCTACGAGCAGTACTTC.

The genes are TRBV2 and TRBJ1-1; no clear D gene. V lost 1 base to trimming and J lost 11 bases, with 5 bases between them. Germline CDR1 reads SNHLY; CDR2 reads FYNNEI. The CDR3 totals 10 residues. In DNA form, the CDR3 reads TGTGCCAGCAGTGAAGGGGCGGCTTTCTTT. It yields the protein CASSEGAAFF.

The rearrangement uses TRBV5-1 and TRBJ1-1; 9 nucleotides line up with TRBD1. This CDR3 contains 19 residues. The ends lost 1 base at V and 4 bases at J; junction bases unmatched: 17. Germline values: CDR1 SGHRS, CDR2 YFSETQ. CDR3 region: CASSLTQRQGEIWGTEAFF. CDR3 coding DNA: TGCGCCAGCAGCTTGACCCAGCGACAGGGGGAGATTTGGGGCACTGAAGCTTTCTTT.

The chain has TRBV7-9 and TRBJ2-3; 11 nucleotides line up with TRBD2. The CDR3 is 14 residues long. From germline, CDR1 is SEHNR and CDR2 FQNEAQ (reference sequence). CDR3: CRSGLAEGTDTQYF. Here the CDR3 DNA reads TGTCGGTCGGGACTAGCGGAAGGTACAGATACGCAGTATTTT. Full variable domain (remainder filled in from reference TRBV7-9 and TRBJ2-3): DTGVSQNPRHKITKRGQNVTFRCDPISEHNRLYWYRQTLGQGPEFLTYFQNEAQLEKSRLLSDRFSAERPKGSFSTLEIQRTEQGDSAMYLCRSGLAEGTDTQYFGPGTRLTVL.

This sequence joins TRBV27 and TRBJ1-2, with D uncertain. The germline V and J ends were trimmed by 8 bases and 6 bases, with 13 bases remaining between them. The germline CDR1 and CDR2 sequences are MNHEY and SMNVEV (reference sequence). The CDR3 contains 12 residues. The DNA for the CDR3 is TGTGCCAGCTACAGCAGTCTGGATGGCTACACCTTC. Its translation: CASYSSLDGYTF.

The rearrangement joins TRBV29-1 to TRBJ2-1; 10 bases line up with TRBD2. This CDR3 comprises 13 residues. Per the germline V gene, CDR1 is SQVTM and CDR2 is ANQGSEA. The V and J ends lost 5 bases and 15 bases, in that order; junction bases with no gene match: 13. The CDR3 coding sequence is TGCAGCGTTAATCTAGCGGGGGCCCTCGCAGGGTTCTTC. Its translation is CSVNLAGALAGFF.